Each of the 27 T cell receptor beta chains below was sequenced from the same sample in a study of blood T cells in healthy people across ages. The second PCR ran about 7 to 12 cycles with a sample-barcoded 5' primer and J-beta primers. TCRdb re-called the 5' RACE reads with MiXCR, one entry per CDR3 protein. This sample has approximately 1.5 million distinct CDR3 sequences, with about 31% found just once. Sequenced material: blood. The receptor source for this set is a woman aged 25 to 39 in good health.

The V gene is TRBV28, the J gene TRBJ2-5, with D perhaps TRBD1 or TRBD2 (5 bases each). CDR1 and CDR2 (germline): MDHEN, SYDVKM. The CDR3 length is 12 residues. V was shortened by 8 bases and J by 11 bases, with 18 bases between the two germline ends. CDR3 DNA: TGTGCCAGCGACCCAGGGACCCCGGAGCAGTACTTC. It is translated as CASDPGTPEQYF. The full variable domain, rest sourced from reference TRBV28 and TRBJ2-5, is DVKVTQSSRYLVKRTGEKVFLECVQDMDHENMFWYRQDPGLGLRLIYFSYDVKMKEKGDIPEGYSVSREKKERFSLILESASTNQTSMYLCASDPGTPEQYFGPGTRLLVL.

The chain recombines TRBV9 with TRBJ2-3; D call uncertain. The V gene's germline CDR1 is SGDLS and CDR2 YYNGEE. Deletions cut 5 bases from V and 5 bases from J, with 18 bases between. This CDR3 spans 15 amino acids. CDR3 in amino acids: CASSPLGSSIDTQYF. CDR3 coding DNA: TGTGCCAGCAGTCCCCTAGGGTCTAGTATAGATACGCAGTATTTT.

CDR3 sequence (DNA): TGTGCCAGCAGCCCACAGGGGGCCGGGACCAACGTCCTGACTTTC. It yields the protein CASSPQGAGTNVLTF. The genes are TRBV28 and TRBJ2-6, with TRBD1 identical over 9 bases. The CDR3 runs to 15 residues. Per the germline V gene, CDR1 is MDHEN and CDR2 is SYDVKM. The V gene end was trimmed by 6 bases and the J gene end by 8 bases; junction bases not matched to a gene: 8. Based on the CDR3 plus reference TRBV28 and TRBJ2-6, the full variable domain is DVKVTQSSRYLVKRTGEKVFLECVQDMDHENMFWYRQDPGLGLRLIYFSYDVKMKEKGDIPEGYSVSREKKERFSLILESASTNQTSMYLCASSPQGAGTNVLTFGAGSRLTVL.

This chain links TRBV5-1 with TRBJ2-1; the D is unclear. The CDR3 runs to 14 residues. V was pared by 0 bases and J by 16 bases, with 20 bases between. In germline, CDR1 is SGHRS, CDR2 YFSETQ. CDR3 DNA sequence: TGCGCCAGCAGCTTGGAGCGAGGAATTCAGCCCATCTTCTTC. Translation gives CASSLERGIQPIFF.

The genes are TRBV3-1 and TRBJ1-4; D is undetermined. This CDR3 has 16 amino acids. V was clipped by 1 base and J by 0 bases, with 9 bases between them. CDR1 and CDR2 (germline): LGHDT, YNNKEL (reference sequence). The CDR3 loop is CASSQVGEATNEKLFF. The CDR3 DNA sequence: TGTGCCAGCAGCCAAGTTGGCGAGGCAACTAATGAAAAACTGTTTTTT.

This clonotype was seen more than once but under ten times. This CDR3 is CSARDPGQGLTSNQPQHF. DNA of the CDR3: TGCAGTGCTAGAGACCCCGGACAGGGCCTCACTAGCAATCAGCCCCAGCATTTT. This sequence joins TRBV20-1 and TRBJ1-5; 8 bases align to TRBD1. Germline CDR1 DFQATT, CDR2 SNEGSKA (reference sequence). The length of the CDR3 is 18 residues. Losses at the gene ends were 0 bases for V and 0 bases for J; bases not matched to a gene: 10.

This chain uses TRBV28 with TRBJ1-2, with 8 bases aligning to TRBD1. This CDR3 region has 13 residues. CDR1 and CDR2 (germline): MDHEN, SYDVKM. V lost 4 bases, J lost 5 bases, and 3 bases stayed unmatched. This chain's CDR3 is CASSWDRLYGYTF. The CDR3 DNA sequence: TGTGCCAGCAGTTGGGACAGGCTTTATGGCTACACCTTC.

The genes are TRBV3-1 and TRBJ2-1; TRBD2 agrees at 9 bases. The CDR3 is made up of 19 amino acids. V gave up 4 bases and J gave up 4 bases; unmatched junction bases: 17. From germline, CDR1 is LGHDT and CDR2 YNNKEL (reference sequence). The CDR3 reads CASSLFRAGGVLRYNEQFF. CDR3 bases: TGTGCCAGCAGCCTTTTTCGAGCGGGAGGAGTTCTTCGATACAATGAGCAGTTCTTC.

This chain uses TRBV9 with TRBJ2-2; no clear D. Germline CDR1 reads SGDLS; CDR2 reads YYNGEE. Trimming stripped 0 bases from V and 6 bases from J, with 9 bases between. This CDR3 contains 14 residues. CDR3 sequence reads: CASSVGPGSGELFF. The CDR3 DNA is TGTGCCAGCAGCGTAGGCCCAGGATCCGGGGAGCTGTTTTTT.

The rearrangement links TRBV13 to TRBJ1-1; no firm D call. Trimming left V 7 bases short and J 1 base short, with 13 bases between. CDR3 length equals 14 residues. In germline, CDR1 is PRHDT, CDR2 FYEKMQ (reference sequence). CDR3 residues: CASILGLSNTEAFF. The CDR3 DNA follows: TGTGCCAGCATCCTGGGGTTGTCGAACACTGAAGCTTTCTTT.

The sample holds a few counts of this clonotype. This CDR3 reads CASSREDPDTQYF. CDR3 sequence (DNA): TGTGCCAGCAGCCGGGAGGACCCAGATACGCAGTATTTT. The chain combines TRBV4-2 with TRBJ2-3; possibly TRBD2 for D (6 bases). The ends were cut back, 4 bases at V and 4 bases at J, with 9 bases in the middle. Germline lookup yields CDR1 LGHNA and CDR2 YNFKEQ. The CDR3 loop spans 13 amino acids.

This clonotype was found a few times. The rearrangement links TRBV12-3 or TRBV12-4 to TRBJ1-1, with D perhaps TRBD1 (5 bases). CDR3 length: 14 amino acids. Trimming took off 5 bases at V and 1 base at J, with 11 bases between the two ends. In DNA form, the CDR3 reads TGTGCCAGCAGTAAACAGGCAAGGAACACTGAAGCTTTCTTT. It codes for CASSKQARNTEAFF.

The V gene is TRBV7-9, the J gene TRBJ1-2; D is undetermined. Looked up from germline, CDR1 is SEHNR and CDR2 is FQNEAQ (reference sequence). The CDR3 contains 16 residues. V dropped 4 bases and J dropped 6 bases, with 21 bases sitting between them. CDR3 DNA: TGTGCCAGCAGCTCACCAGGACCCTGGGATGTCAATGGCTACACCTTC. Translated: CASSSPGPWDVNGYTF.

This chain links TRBV4-1 with TRBJ1-5; tentative D call: TRBD1 (5 bases). With 3 bases removed from V and 6 bases from J, the gap between germline ends came to 15 bases. The CDR3 is 15 amino acids. The germline CDR1 and CDR2 sequences are MGHRA and YSYEKL. CDR3 loop: CASSQGNTGFQPQHF. The CDR3 DNA follows: TGCGCCAGCAGCCAGGGGAATACAGGTTTTCAGCCCCAGCATTTT.

CDR3 protein: CASSYSHPTGWETQYF. The DNA of the CDR3 is TGTGCCAGCAGTTACTCACATCCCACAGGTTGGGAGACCCAGTACTTC. V and J are TRBV6-5 and TRBJ2-5, with D perhaps matching TRBD1 (5 bases). Trimming shortened V by 0 bases and J by 5 bases, and 16 bases separated the two germline ends. Germline V CDR1 and CDR2: MNHEY, SVGAGI. The CDR3 sequence is 16 residues long.

The V and J genes are TRBV7-9 and TRBJ1-2, with D uncertain. Germline assignment: CDR1 SEHNR and CDR2 FQNEAQ (reference sequence). The CDR3 is 13 residues long. V was clipped by 2 bases and J by 4 bases, with 8 bases between them. The CDR3 sequence is CASSLMDGYGYTF. DNA of the CDR3: TGTGCCAGCAGCTTAATGGACGGCTATGGCTACACCTTC.

This clonotype has only a few counts. The CDR3 nucleotides read TGTGCCAGCAGTTTAAGGGGTACAGGGGCTAGCTACAATGAGCAGTTCTTC. It codes for CASSLRGTGASYNEQFF. This chain uses TRBV28 with TRBJ2-1; 7 nucleotides line up with TRBD1. The germline V gene encodes CDR1 MDHEN and CDR2 SYDVKM. The trim removed 2 bases at V and 3 bases at J, leaving 10 bases unmatched. This CDR3 is built from 17 residues.

The V call is TRBV30, the J call TRBJ2-7; TRBD1 might be the D (5 bases). The germline gives CDR1 GTSNPN, CDR2 SVGIG (reference sequence). The CDR3 loop spans 14 amino acids. V was trimmed by 1 base and J by 1 base, leaving 11 bases between them. DNA for the CDR3: TGTGCCTGGAGTGAGACAGAGATTTCCTACGAGCAGTACTTC. It translates to CAWSETEISYEQYF.

This clonotype was counted a few times. The chain combines TRBV12-3 or TRBV12-4 with TRBJ2-2; D call uncertain. V was cut by 6 bases and J by 5 bases, with 7 bases left in between. This CDR3 is built from 12 residues. The chain's CDR3 is CASSSATGELFF. The DNA for the CDR3 is TGTGCCAGCAGCTCCGCAACCGGGGAGCTGTTTTTT.

This clonotype was seen only a few times. The V and J genes are TRBV27 and TRBJ2-1; D unclear. The CDR3 covers 16 residues. V was pared by 1 base and J by 0 bases, with 10 bases between. Germline loops: CDR1 MNHEY, CDR2 SMNVEV (reference sequence). The CDR3 sequence is CASSLLGPNSYNEQFF. The DNA of the CDR3 is TGTGCCAGCAGTTTATTGGGTCCTAACTCCTACAATGAGCAGTTCTTC.

The V call is TRBV20-1, the J call TRBJ2-1; 13 positions match TRBD2. This CDR3 comprises 14 residues. V lost 5 bases and J lost 8; bases outside the gene matches: 6. Germline loops: CDR1 DFQATT, CDR2 SNEGSKA (reference sequence). CDR3 sequence (DNA): TGCAGTGCTCTCCGGACTAGCGGGAGCTATGAGCAGTTCTTC. Protein product: CSALRTSGSYEQFF.

This clonotype was seen more than once but under ten times. The chain combines TRBV6-1 with TRBJ1-2, with a possible D match to TRBD1 (5 bases). V was trimmed by 8 bases and J by 6 bases, leaving 22 bases between them. Per the germline V gene, CDR1 is MNHNS and CDR2 is SASEGT. This CDR3 region has 15 residues. The DNA for the CDR3 is TGTGCCAGCTCCTTGACCCCACAGGTGTTTGATGGCTACACCTTC. This codes for CASSLTPQVFDGYTF.

This clonotype was found a few times. The V call is TRBV20-1, the J call TRBJ2-7; the D gene is possibly TRBD2 (5 bases). This CDR3 has 15 amino acids. Germline-derived CDR1 and CDR2 are DFQATT and SNEGSKA (reference sequence). Trimming removed 0 bases at V and 4 bases at J, with 16 bases between. Written as DNA, the CDR3 is TGCAGTGCTAGAGATTGGGAAGAGGGAACTTACGAGCAGTACTTC. It encodes CSARDWEEGTYEQYF.

This clonotype came up a few times. A junction end diverges from the germline sequence, so it may reflect a read error. The chain carries TRBV3-1 and TRBJ2-1; no definite D call. This CDR3 has 12 residues. Per germline, CDR1 LGHDT and CDR2 YNNKEL (reference sequence). The CDR3 nucleotides read TGTACCAGCAGCTTGAAGGGCGGTGAGCAGTTCTTC. Protein product: CTSSLKGGEQFF.

This clonotype was observed a handful of times. The chain uses TRBV5-1 and TRBJ2-2; 8 nucleotides agree with TRBD2. The CDR3 extends over 17 amino acids. Looked up from germline, CDR1 is SGHRS and CDR2 is YFSETQ. Trimming at V came to 0 bases and at J to 2 bases, leaving 6 bases not matched to a gene. Here the CDR3 DNA reads TGCGCCAGCAGCTTGGTCGCGGGAGGTGATAACACCGGGGAGCTGTTTTTT. It specifies CASSLVAGGDNTGELFF.

The V and J genes are TRBV7-2 and TRBJ1-6, with 7 positions matching TRBD1. J was trimmed by 10 bases and V by 6 bases; bases with no gene match: 9. The CDR3 consists of 14 residues. Germline CDR1 is SGHTA and CDR2 is FQGNSA. CDR3 amino acids: CASSIEQGVSPLHF. Written as DNA, the CDR3 is TGTGCCAGCAGTATAGAGCAGGGGGTATCACCCCTCCACTTT.

This clonotype has only a few counts. This rearrangement joins TRBV6-5 to TRBJ1-2, with a weak D call TRBD1 (6 bases). The CDR3 spans 13 residues. Germline assignment: CDR1 MNHEY and CDR2 SVGAGI. The V gene lost 10 bases and the J gene lost 4 bases, with 16 bases spanning the gap. CDR3 protein: CATRWRGFYGYTF. The DNA for the CDR3 is TGTGCCACCCGCTGGAGGGGGTTCTATGGCTACACCTTC.